The 32 T cell receptor beta chains below were found in one sample sequenced in a study of blood T cell repertoires in COVID-19. Generated by immunoSEQ multiplex PCR, the TCRdb table keeps only in-frame clones and is missing some. Of about 220,000 clones in the sample, roughly 85% were seen once. The sequencing input was peripheral blood. The origin of the receptors is a woman between 65 and 79 years old with COVID-19, enrolled during active disease.

The gene calls are TRBV18 and TRBJ1-1; D is unresolved. V was trimmed by 2 bases and J by 5 bases, leaving 15 bases between them. The length of the CDR3 is 15 residues. CDR1 is KGHSH and CDR2 is LQKENI in the germline V gene. CDR3 amino acids: CASSPSVSEETEAFF. CDR3 nucleotides: TGTGCCAGCTCACCATCGGTCTCCGAGGAAACTGAAGCTTTCTTT.

V usage is TRBV7-8 and J usage is TRBJ2-5; 9 bases align to TRBD2. CDR3 size: 13 residues. From germline, CDR1 is SGHVS and CDR2 FQNEAQ. V shed 5 bases, J shed 4 bases, and the junction held 2 bases outside the gene matches. CDR3 DNA sequence: TGTGCCAGCAGCCCGGGACTAGCAGAGACCCAGTACTTC. Amino acids: CASSPGLAETQYF. Full variable domain (remainder filled in from reference TRBV7-8 and TRBJ2-5): GAGVSQSPRYKVAKRGQDVALRCDPISGHVSLFWYQQALGQGPEFLTYFQNEAQLDKSGLPSDRFFAERPEGSVSTLKIQRTQQEDSAVYLCASSPGLAETQYFGPGTRLLVL.

The gene calls are TRBV7-2 and TRBJ1-1; 8 nucleotides align to TRBD1. After removal of 10 bases from V and 1 base from J, the junction contained 8 bases not matched to a gene. The CDR3 totals 14 residues. Germline loops: CDR1 SGHTA, CDR2 FQGNSA. CDR3 DNA: TGTGCCACCCTGACAGGGGTGACGAACACTGAAGCTTTCTTT. Protein sequence: CATLTGVTNTEAFF.

The chain links TRBV12-3 or TRBV12-4 to TRBJ1-4; D unclear. The CDR3 consists of 13 residues. V was trimmed by 2 bases and J by 5 bases, leaving 6 bases between them. The CDR3 DNA sequence: TGTGCCAGCAGTTTACGGAGGAATGAAAAACTGTTTTTT. Encoded protein: CASSLRRNEKLFF.

This sequence joins TRBV29-1 and TRBJ2-3; D perhaps matches TRBD1 (5 bases). The V gene lost 4 bases and the J gene lost 0 bases, with 11 bases spanning the gap. Germline values: CDR1 SQVTM, CDR2 ANQGSEA. This CDR3 spans 14 amino acids. The CDR3 coding sequence is TGCAGCGTTGTAGGGGCTCTTAGCACAGATACGCAGTATTTT. Translated: CSVVGALSTDTQYF.

This clone was seen a handful of times. This chain links TRBV7-9 with TRBJ1-1; weak D call: TRBD1 (6 bases). The V and J ends lost 5 bases and 3 bases respectively, with 13 bases between them. CDR1 is SEHNR, CDR2 FQNEAQ, per germline (reference sequence). This CDR3 region has 14 residues. In nucleotides, the CDR3 is TGTGCCAGCAGCCCCCCCAACAGGGACACTGAAGCTTTCTTT. Protein sequence: CASSPPNRDTEAFF.

The rearrangement uses TRBV18 and TRBJ1-1, with a possible D match to TRBD1 (6 bases). The germline CDR1 and CDR2 sequences are KGHSH and LQKENI. The CDR3 loop spans 14 amino acids. Trimming stripped 4 bases from V and 0 bases from J, with 9 bases between. DNA of the CDR3: TGTGCCAGCTCACTGGACAGCCTGAACACTGAAGCTTTCTTT. Protein: CASSLDSLNTEAFF.

The chain employs TRBV18 and TRBJ2-5, with 7 bases matching TRBD2. This CDR3 has 14 amino acids. With V trimmed by 5 bases and J by 1 base, 4 bases remained unmatched. The germline CDR1 and CDR2 sequences are KGHSH and LQKENI. CDR3 coding DNA: TGTGCCAGCTCAGCAACTAGCGCCCAAGAGACCCAGTACTTC. Protein sequence: CASSATSAQETQYF.

The chain recombines TRBV2 with TRBJ2-5, with TRBD1 as a possible D gene (6 bases). Germline assignment: CDR1 SNHLY and CDR2 FYNNEI. The CDR3 totals 12 residues. Between the trimmed V and J ends, which lost 2 bases and 5 bases, there was a span of 6 bases. CDR3 bases: TGTGCCAGCAGTGAAACAGGGGAGACCCAGTACTTC. Residues: CASSETGETQYF.

This clone has only one observation. This chain uses TRBV19 with TRBJ1-4, with 8 bases aligning to TRBD1. V was pared by 5 bases and J by 5 bases, with 4 bases of the junction left unmatched. The CDR3 runs to 14 residues. Germline CDR1 is LNHDA and CDR2 is SQIVND (reference sequence). The CDR3 nucleotides are TGTGCCAGTAGTGCCTGGACAGGGAATGAAAAACTGTTTTTT. Encoded protein: CASSAWTGNEKLFF.

V gene TRBV7-3 combines with J gene TRBJ1-1, with D possibly being TRBD1 (6 bases). Trimming left V 5 bases short and J 2 bases short, with 18 bases between. The CDR3 consists of 16 residues. From germline, CDR1 is SGHTA and CDR2 FQGTGA. Here the CDR3 DNA reads TGTGCCAGCAGCGCAGAACAGGGCCGGGGAAACACTGAAGCTTTCTTT. Translated: CASSAEQGRGNTEAFF.

The rearrangement links TRBV7-2 to TRBJ1-5, with TRBD1 as a possible D gene (6 bases). The CDR3 extends over 16 amino acids. The V gene's germline CDR1 is SGHTA and CDR2 FQGNSA. The V end lost 0 bases, the J end lost 6 bases, and 15 bases lay between the germline ends. CDR3 coding DNA: TGTGCCAGCAGCTTAGCGGGCAGGGGAATCGGTCAGCCCCAGCATTTT. Translated: CASSLAGRGIGQPQHF.

In its sample, this clone was seen a few times. This chain uses TRBV15 with TRBJ1-5, with D unclear. The CDR3 extends over 14 amino acids. Germline V lookup: CDR1 LNHNV, CDR2 YYDKDF (reference sequence). V was cut by 0 bases and J by 0 bases, with 3 bases left in between. The CDR3 loop is CATSRDFSNQPQHF. CDR3 coding DNA: TGTGCCACCAGCAGAGACTTTAGCAATCAGCCCCAGCATTTT.

The rearrangement joins TRBV9 to TRBJ2-2; D unclear. The CDR3 has 14 residues. Germline V gene sequence: CDR1 SGDLS, CDR2 YYNGEE. V lost 4 bases and J 6 bases, leaving 13 bases between the germline ends. In DNA, the CDR3 is TGTGCCAGCAGCCCTCAGGATACGTCCGGGGAGCTGTTTTTT. Translating it yields CASSPQDTSGELFF.

A single count supports this clone. The rearrangement joins TRBV4-1 to TRBJ1-1; 11 nucleotides agree with TRBD1. V lost 2 bases and J lost 6; bases outside the gene matches: 5. This CDR3 contains 15 residues. Germline values: CDR1 MGHRA, CDR2 YSYEKL. The CDR3 nucleotides read TGCGCCAGCAGCCAAACCGGGACAGGGGGATCTGAAGCTTTCTTT. Translated, it gives CASSQTGTGGSEAFF.

The V gene is TRBV19, the J gene TRBJ1-1; 8 nucleotides line up with TRBD1. Germline CDR1 and CDR2: LNHDA and SQIVND (reference sequence). This CDR3 has 18 amino acids. V shed 5 bases, J shed 3 bases, and the junction held 17 bases outside the gene matches. The CDR3 loop is CASSPGPWVLQGDTEAFF. CDR3 bases: TGTGCCAGTAGTCCAGGGCCTTGGGTCCTACAGGGGGACACTGAAGCTTTCTTT.

This chain connects TRBV7-8 to TRBJ2-1, with D perhaps matching TRBD1 (5 bases). The CDR3 runs 13 residues. Trimming took 4 bases from V and 5 from J, leaving 9 bases between them. Germline V gene data show CDR1 as SGHVS and CDR2 as FQNEAQ. Written as DNA, the CDR3 is TGTGCCAGCAGCTCCAGGGCAAACAATGAGCAGTTCTTC. It translates to CASSSRANNEQFF.

This clone was seen many times. The V gene is TRBV13, the J gene TRBJ2-5, with D maybe TRBD2 (6 bases). The germline gives CDR1 PRHDT, CDR2 FYEKMQ (reference sequence). The CDR3 runs 16 residues. Trimming stripped 5 bases from V and 2 bases from J, with 18 bases between. This CDR3 reads CASSLTPRRGQETQYF. CDR3 nucleotide sequence: TGTGCCAGCAGCCTCACGCCACGTCGGGGGCAAGAGACCCAGTACTTC.

This clone is a singleton in its sample. The chain couples TRBV7-2 to TRBJ2-7, with a possible D match to TRBD2 (6 bases). Germline V gives CDR1 SGHTA, CDR2 FQGNSA. V gave up 0 bases and J gave up 7 bases, with 13 bases separating them. This CDR3 has 14 amino acids. CDR3 DNA: TGTGCCAGCAGCTTAGCAGGGCTCCGGGGGGAGCAGTACTTC. This gives the protein CASSLAGLRGEQYF.

The chain employs TRBV30 and TRBJ2-2; D might be TRBD2 (6 bases). Germline V gene sequence: CDR1 GTSNPN, CDR2 SVGIG (reference sequence). Trimming stripped 0 bases from V and 3 bases from J, with 11 bases between. The CDR3 runs 15 residues. The CDR3 protein is CAWSVRPSDTGELFF. The DNA of the CDR3 is TGTGCCTGGAGTGTACGTCCTAGCGACACCGGGGAGCTGTTTTTT.

This chain joins TRBV10-3 and TRBJ2-7; TRBD1 matches 8 bases. J gave up 2 bases and V 8 bases, and 5 bases lay outside the gene matches. The germline V gene encodes CDR1 ENHRY and CDR2 SYGVKD. This CDR3 comprises 13 residues. CDR3 DNA: TGTGCCATCTCGGGACAGGACACCTACGAGCAGTACTTC. It specifies CAISGQDTYEQYF.

The chain has TRBV10-3 and TRBJ2-5; 8 bases match TRBD1. The CDR3 covers 14 residues. Per the germline V gene, CDR1 is ENHRY and CDR2 is SYGVKD. J was trimmed by 4 bases and V by 4 bases; bases with no gene match: 5. CDR3 region: CAISGADRGETQYF. The CDR3 DNA reads TGTGCCATCAGTGGTGCTGACAGGGGAGAGACCCAGTACTTC.

This clone appeared a few times. CDR3 region: CASSPDRGYTDTQYF. CDR3 nucleotides: TGTGCCAGCAGCCCAGACAGGGGGTACACAGATACGCAGTATTTT. The rearrangement links TRBV7-3 to TRBJ2-3; TRBD1 agrees at 9 bases. In germline, CDR1 is SGHTA, CDR2 FQGTGA. The CDR3 has 15 residues. The junction had 5 bases not matched to a gene; V was cut back by 5 bases and J by 2 bases.

The chain links TRBV7-3 to TRBJ1-1; 9 bases line up with TRBD1. Per germline, CDR1 SGHTA and CDR2 FQGTGA. The CDR3 loop spans 16 amino acids. V trimming: 5 bases; J trimming: 4 bases; junction bases outside the gene matches: 11. In DNA, the CDR3 is TGTGCCAGCAGCCCCCACAGGGGGCGCGGGTCCACTGAAGCTTTCTTT. Translated: CASSPHRGRGSTEAFF.

The chain is built from TRBV29-1 and TRBJ2-5; TRBD2 matches 7 bases. V shed 2 bases and J 5 bases; nucleotides not matched to a gene: 8. Per germline, CDR1 SQVTM and CDR2 ANQGSEA. This CDR3 region has 14 residues. CDR3 protein: CSVEYSGSGETQYF. The CDR3, as DNA: TGCAGCGTTGAATATAGCGGGTCTGGGGAGACCCAGTACTTC. The whole variable domain, filled in from reference TRBV29-1 and TRBJ2-5, reads SAVISQKPSRDICQRGTSLTIQCQVDSQVTMMFWYRQQPGQSLTLIATANQGSEATYESGFVIDKFPISRPNLTFSTLTVSNMSPEDSSIYLCSVEYSGSGETQYFGPGTRLLVL.

The chain links TRBV19 to TRBJ1-4; weak D call: TRBD1 (6 bases). The CDR3 length is 15 residues. V shed 8 bases and J shed 2 bases, with 15 bases lying between them. Per the germline V gene, CDR1 is LNHDA and CDR2 is SQIVND (reference sequence). The CDR3 sequence is CASYPPDSTNEKLFF. The CDR3 coding sequence is TGTGCCAGTTACCCTCCGGACAGCACTAATGAAAAACTGTTTTTT.

This CDR3 is CASRSTGFNQPQHF. For the CDR3, the DNA is TGTGCCAGCAGATCGACAGGGTTCAATCAGCCCCAGCATTTT. The chain has TRBV2 and TRBJ1-5; 7 bases are shared with TRBD1. CDR1 SNHLY and CDR2 FYNNEI come from the germline V gene. The CDR3 loop spans 14 amino acids. J was trimmed by 3 bases and V by 6 bases; bases with no gene match: 5.

The chain employs TRBV19 and TRBJ1-1, with 10 nucleotides matching TRBD1. The CDR3 has 16 residues. Looked up from germline, CDR1 is LNHDA and CDR2 is SQIVND (reference sequence). Trimming took 3 bases from V and 3 from J; bases not matched to a gene: 7. The CDR3: CASSIRDRGPHTEAFF. CDR3 nucleotides: TGTGCCAGTAGTATCCGGGACAGGGGCCCGCACACTGAAGCTTTCTTT.

CDR3 nucleotides: TGTGCCAGCAGCTTGGTGGGGGCCTTGGCCTACGAGCAGTACTTC. It is translated as CASSLVGALAYEQYF. V usage is TRBV5-6 and J usage is TRBJ2-7, with D tentatively TRBD1 (6 bases). The CDR3 length is 15 residues. V was pared by 0 bases and J by 2 bases, with 12 bases between. Germline assignment: CDR1 SGHDT and CDR2 YYEEEE. The full variable domain, completed using reference TRBV5-6 and TRBJ2-7, is DAGVTQSPTHLIKTRGQQVTLRCSPKSGHDTVSWYQQALGQGPQFIFQYYEEEERQRGNFPDRFSGHQFPNYSSELNVNALLLGDSALYLCASSLVGALAYEQYFGPGTRLTVT.

The chain employs TRBV18 and TRBJ1-2, with TRBD1 matching over 7 bases. The V and J ends lost 2 bases and 0 bases, in that order; junction bases with no gene match: 3. The CDR3 extends over 15 amino acids. Per germline, CDR1 KGHSH and CDR2 LQKENI. CDR3 nucleotide sequence: TGTGCCAGCTCACCAGCAGGGGGACCTAACTATGGCTACACCTTC. It encodes CASSPAGGPNYGYTF.

The chain couples TRBV5-1 to TRBJ1-1; possible D gene TRBD1, 5 bases. V lost 3 bases and J 4 bases, leaving 16 bases between the germline ends. The CDR3 runs 15 residues. The germline CDR1 and CDR2 sequences are SGHRS and YFSETQ. The CDR3 nucleotides are TGCGCCAGCAGCTCCGGGGAGGTTGGGGGCACTGAAGCTTTCTTT. It encodes CASSSGEVGGTEAFF.

The chain has TRBV7-2 and TRBJ1-5; possible D gene TRBD1, 5 bases. The V end was cut by 5 bases, the J end by 7 bases, with 15 bases between. Germline V CDR1 and CDR2: SGHTA, FQGNSA. This CDR3 comprises 14 residues. The CDR3 sequence: CASSPMGGGQPQHF. The CDR3 DNA reads TGTGCCAGCAGCCCTATGGGGGGAGGACAGCCCCAGCATTTT.